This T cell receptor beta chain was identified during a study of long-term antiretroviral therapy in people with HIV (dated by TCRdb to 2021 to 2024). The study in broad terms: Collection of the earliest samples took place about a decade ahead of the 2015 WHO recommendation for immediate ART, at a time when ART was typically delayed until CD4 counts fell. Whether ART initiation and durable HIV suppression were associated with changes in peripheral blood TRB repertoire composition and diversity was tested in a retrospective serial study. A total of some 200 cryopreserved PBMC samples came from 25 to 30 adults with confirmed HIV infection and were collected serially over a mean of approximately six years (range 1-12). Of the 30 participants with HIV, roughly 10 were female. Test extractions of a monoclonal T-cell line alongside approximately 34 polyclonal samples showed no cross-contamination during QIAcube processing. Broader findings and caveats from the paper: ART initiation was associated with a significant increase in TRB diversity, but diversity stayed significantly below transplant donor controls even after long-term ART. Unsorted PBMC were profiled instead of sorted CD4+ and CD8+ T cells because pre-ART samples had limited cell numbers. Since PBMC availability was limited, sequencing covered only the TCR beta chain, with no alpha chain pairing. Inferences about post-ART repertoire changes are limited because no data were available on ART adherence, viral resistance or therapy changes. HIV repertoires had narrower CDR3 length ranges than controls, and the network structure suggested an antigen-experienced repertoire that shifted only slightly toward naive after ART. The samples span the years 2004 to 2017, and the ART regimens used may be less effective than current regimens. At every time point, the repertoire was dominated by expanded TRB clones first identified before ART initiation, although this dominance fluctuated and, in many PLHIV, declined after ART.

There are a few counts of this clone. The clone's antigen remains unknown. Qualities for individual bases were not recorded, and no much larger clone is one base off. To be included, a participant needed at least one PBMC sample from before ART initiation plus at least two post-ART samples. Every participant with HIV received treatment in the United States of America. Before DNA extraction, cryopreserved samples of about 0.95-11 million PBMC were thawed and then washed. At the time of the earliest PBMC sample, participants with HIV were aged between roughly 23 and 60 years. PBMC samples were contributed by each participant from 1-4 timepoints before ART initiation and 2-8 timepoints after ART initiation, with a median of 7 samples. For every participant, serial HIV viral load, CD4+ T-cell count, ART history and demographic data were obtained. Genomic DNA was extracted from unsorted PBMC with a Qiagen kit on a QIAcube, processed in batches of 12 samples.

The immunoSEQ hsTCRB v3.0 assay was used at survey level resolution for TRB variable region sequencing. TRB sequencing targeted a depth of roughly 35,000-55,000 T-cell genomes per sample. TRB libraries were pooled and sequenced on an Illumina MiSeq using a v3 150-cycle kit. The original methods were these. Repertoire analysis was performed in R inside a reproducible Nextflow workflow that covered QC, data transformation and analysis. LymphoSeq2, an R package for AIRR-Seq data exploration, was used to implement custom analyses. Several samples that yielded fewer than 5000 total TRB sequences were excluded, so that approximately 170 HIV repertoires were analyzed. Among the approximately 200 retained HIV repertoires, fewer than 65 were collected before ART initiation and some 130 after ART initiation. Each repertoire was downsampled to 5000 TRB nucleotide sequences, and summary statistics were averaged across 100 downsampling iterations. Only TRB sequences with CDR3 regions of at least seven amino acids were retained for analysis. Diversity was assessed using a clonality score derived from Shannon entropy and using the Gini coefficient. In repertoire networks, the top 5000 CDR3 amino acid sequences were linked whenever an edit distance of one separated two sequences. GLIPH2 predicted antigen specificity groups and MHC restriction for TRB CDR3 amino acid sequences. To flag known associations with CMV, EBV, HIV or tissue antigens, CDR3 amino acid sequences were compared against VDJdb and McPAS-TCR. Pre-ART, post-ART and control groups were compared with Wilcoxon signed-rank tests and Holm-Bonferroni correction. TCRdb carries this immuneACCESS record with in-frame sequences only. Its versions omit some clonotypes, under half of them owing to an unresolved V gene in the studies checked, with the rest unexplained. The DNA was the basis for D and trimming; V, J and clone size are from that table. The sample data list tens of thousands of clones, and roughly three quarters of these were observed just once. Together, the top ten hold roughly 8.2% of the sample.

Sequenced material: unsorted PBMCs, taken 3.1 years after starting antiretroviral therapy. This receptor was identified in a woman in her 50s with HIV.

The CDR3 protein: CASSFGTSAVDTQYF. The nucleotide sequence is given as TGTGCCAGCAGTTTTGGGACTAGCGCGGTAGATACGCAGTATTTT. The sequence links TRBV27 to TRBJ2-3; the junction holds 10 bases that match TRBD2. V is trimmed back by 3 bases and J by 5 bases, and the junction contains 5 bases that no gene match accounts for. Including cysteine and phenylalanine, the CDR3 has 15 amino acids. Only CDR3 DNA is held: 45 bases, read in frame from base 1. According to the germline V gene (reference sequence), CDR1 reads MNHEY and CDR2 reads SMNVEV.